What follows are 9 T cell receptor beta chains derived from one specimen sequenced in a study of T cell changes during pregnancy in multiple sclerosis. Repertoires were generated with immunoSEQ multiplex PCR, while TCRdb's copy carries only in-frame clones and drops some. Of around 35,000 clones listed, around 90% are singletons. The input for sequencing was CD8+ T cells from peripheral blood mononuclear cells, taken after pregnancy. The receptors here all came from a female donor with multiple sclerosis, enrolled in a pregnancy study.

V and J are TRBV6-4 and TRBJ2-6; no reliable D call. Trimming took off 2 bases at V and 0 bases at J, with 8 bases between the two ends. CDR3 length equals 16 residues. CDR1 and CDR2 (germline): MRHNA, SNTAGT. The CDR3 sequence is CASSDAGYSGANVLTF. DNA of the CDR3: TGTGCCAGCAGTGACGCAGGTTACTCTGGGGCCAACGTCCTGACTTTC.

Points on this clone: One end of the junction does not line up with germline, which may come from a read error. The J gene is TRBJ1-2, the V gene TRBV10-3; perhaps TRBD1 as D (5 bases). The germline CDR1 and CDR2 sequences are ENHRY and SYGVKD. This CDR3 region has 13 residues. The CDR3 here is CAISESYTLGPFF. Here the CDR3 DNA reads TGTGCCATCAGTGAGTCTTATACATTGGGGCCATTTTTC.

This sequence joins TRBV4-3 and TRBJ1-1, with a weak D call TRBD1 (5 bases). The germline gives CDR1 LGHNA, CDR2 YSLEER. V shed 1 base and J shed 4 bases, with 10 bases lying between them. The CDR3 is made up of 14 amino acids. The CDR3 DNA follows: TGCGCCAGCAGCCAAGCCAGGGTTGGCACTGAAGCTTTCTTT. This encodes CASSQARVGTEAFF.

The chain employs TRBV13 and TRBJ2-7; 10 nucleotides align to TRBD2. Trimming cost V 5 bases and J 0 bases; bases outside gene matches: 13. This CDR3 comprises 18 residues. Germline V lookup: CDR1 PRHDT, CDR2 FYEKMQ (reference sequence). Here the CDR3 DNA reads TGTGCCAGCAGCGGGGGACTAGCGTCCGGGATGGCCTCCTACGAGCAGTACTTC. It translates to CASSGGLASGMASYEQYF.

This clone has only one observation. CDR3: CASSLEGQSNEKLFF. The DNA for the CDR3 is TGTGCCAGCAGCTTAGAGGGACAGAGTAATGAAAAACTGTTTTTT. This chain uses TRBV7-9 with TRBJ1-4; TRBD1 aligns across 7 bases. The germline V gene has CDR1 SEHNR and CDR2 FQNEAQ (reference sequence). There are 15 residues in the CDR3. The V gene end was trimmed by 1 base and the J gene end by 4 bases; junction bases not matched to a gene: 3.

The CDR3 spells CASEGDSYNEQFF. Here the CDR3 DNA reads TGTGCCAGCGAAGGAGATTCCTACAATGAGCAGTTCTTC. The chain links TRBV9 to TRBJ2-1; D uncertain. Trimming pared 7 bases from V and 1 base from J, leaving 9 bases between. Germline CDR1 and CDR2: SGDLS and YYNGEE. CDR3 length: 13 amino acids.

Here the CDR3 reads CASSPEGFANTEAFF. The CDR3 nucleotides read TGTGCCAGCAGCCCGGAGGGGTTCGCGAACACTGAAGCTTTCTTT. The rearrangement uses TRBV16 and TRBJ1-1; D may be TRBD1 (5 bases). Germline CDR1 is KGHSY and CDR2 is FQNENV. With 4 bases removed from V and 1 base from J, the gap between germline ends came to 13 bases. The CDR3 consists of 15 residues.

The chain employs TRBV11-2 and TRBJ2-1; tentatively, D is TRBD2 (5 bases). The CDR3 has 13 residues. V was shortened by 3 bases and J by 7 bases, with 10 bases between the two germline ends. Germline loops: CDR1 SGHAT, CDR2 FQNNGV. Here the CDR3 DNA reads TGTGCCAGCAGCTTGGGGAGATTAAATGAGCAGTTCTTC. Protein sequence: CASSLGRLNEQFF. Supplemented by reference TRBV11-2 and TRBJ2-1, the full variable domain reads EAGVAQSPRYKIIEKRQSVAFWCNPISGHATLYWYQQILGQGPKLLIQFQNNGVVDDSQLPKDRFSAERLKGVDSTLKIQPAKLEDSAVYLCASSLGRLNEQFFGPGTRLTVL.

The rearrangement joins TRBV7-2 to TRBJ2-3, with 8 bases lining up with TRBD2. CDR3 length equals 15 residues. The J segment lost 3 bases and the V segment lost 7 bases, leaving 9 bases of the junction unmatched. Germline V gives CDR1 SGHTA, CDR2 FQGNSA. CDR3 DNA: TGTGCCAGCATCGGGGGGGGTCCCAGGACAGATACGCAGTATTTT. This codes for CASIGGGPRTDTQYF.